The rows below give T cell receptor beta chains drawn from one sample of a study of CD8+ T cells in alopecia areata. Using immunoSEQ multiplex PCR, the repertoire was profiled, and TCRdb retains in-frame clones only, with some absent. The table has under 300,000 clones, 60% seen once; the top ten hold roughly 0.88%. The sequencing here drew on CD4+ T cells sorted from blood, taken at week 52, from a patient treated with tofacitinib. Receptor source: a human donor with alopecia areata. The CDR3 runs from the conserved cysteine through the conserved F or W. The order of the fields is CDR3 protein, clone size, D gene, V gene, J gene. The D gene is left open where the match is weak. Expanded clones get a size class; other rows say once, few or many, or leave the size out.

CDR3aa: CAWSRQLRYGYTF
abundance: -
d_gene: -
v_gene: TRBV30
j_gene: TRBJ1-2

CDR3aa: CAWSQARDYGYTF
abundance: few
d_gene: -
v_gene: TRBV30
j_gene: TRBJ1-2

CDR3aa: CASSQVGTGVYEQYF
abundance: -
d_gene: -
v_gene: TRBV4-1
j_gene: TRBJ2-7

CDR3aa: CASSPGRDGYTF
abundance: -
d_gene: -
v_gene: TRBV5-1
j_gene: TRBJ1-2

CDR3aa: CASSLQGPANYGYTF
abundance: -
d_gene: -
v_gene: TRBV7-2
j_gene: TRBJ1-2

CDR3aa: CASSLVGGATDTQYF
abundance: few
d_gene: TRBD2
v_gene: TRBV7-2
j_gene: TRBJ2-3

CDR3aa: CATSGTGAEEAFF
abundance: -
d_gene: TRBD1
v_gene: TRBV2
j_gene: TRBJ1-1

CDR3aa: CASSLTERSPLHF
abundance: -
d_gene: -
v_gene: TRBV5-6
j_gene: TRBJ1-6

CDR3aa: CASKRLSLPTLNTEAFF
abundance: -
d_gene: -
v_gene: TRBV27
j_gene: TRBJ1-1

CDR3aa: CAWTPREGRDQPQHF
abundance: -
d_gene: -
v_gene: TRBV30
j_gene: TRBJ1-5

CDR3aa: CASTRAVFNTGELFF
abundance: -
d_gene: -
v_gene: TRBV18
j_gene: TRBJ2-2

CDR3aa: CSVSGQSSGANVLTF
abundance: -
d_gene: -
v_gene: TRBV29-1
j_gene: TRBJ2-6

CDR3aa: CSELGQGGYGYTF
abundance: -
d_gene: -
v_gene: TRBV29-1
j_gene: TRBJ1-2

CDR3aa: CASSGIRTIGNIQYF
abundance: few
d_gene: -
v_gene: TRBV2
j_gene: TRBJ2-4

CDR3aa: CASSQEVAATDTQYF
abundance: few
d_gene: -
v_gene: TRBV4-1
j_gene: TRBJ2-3

CDR3aa: CASSPGQGEKLFF
abundance: -
d_gene: TRBD1
v_gene: TRBV5-1
j_gene: TRBJ1-4

CDR3aa: CASTSMGRGVSPLHF
abundance: -
d_gene: -
v_gene: TRBV7-9
j_gene: TRBJ1-6

CDR3aa: CSVVFSGSNQPQHF
abundance: -
d_gene: -
v_gene: TRBV29-1
j_gene: TRBJ1-5

CDR3aa: CASGLGGKDEQYF
abundance: few
d_gene: -
v_gene: TRBV12-5
j_gene: TRBJ2-7

CDR3aa: CASSRAGLIRETQYF
abundance: -
d_gene: -
v_gene: TRBV5-1
j_gene: TRBJ2-5

CDR3aa: CAISGPGTGIYGYTF
abundance: -
d_gene: TRBD1
v_gene: TRBV10-3
j_gene: TRBJ1-2

CDR3aa: CASILYEQYF
abundance: -
d_gene: -
v_gene: TRBV25-1
j_gene: TRBJ2-7

CDR3aa: CASRRGEAFF
abundance: few
d_gene: -
v_gene: TRBV6-6
j_gene: TRBJ1-1

CDR3aa: CASSPPGANVLTF
abundance: -
d_gene: -
v_gene: TRBV7-3
j_gene: TRBJ2-6

CDR3aa: CASSLGGREAFF
abundance: -
d_gene: -
v_gene: TRBV5-1
j_gene: TRBJ1-1

CDR3aa: CSVDGGSRSQQETQYF
abundance: -
d_gene: TRBD2
v_gene: TRBV29-1
j_gene: TRBJ2-5

CDR3aa: CASSSRAGVRNTGELFF
abundance: -
d_gene: TRBD2
v_gene: TRBV7-9
j_gene: TRBJ2-2

CDR3aa: CASSIVAGSNYGYTF
abundance: -
d_gene: -
v_gene: TRBV19
j_gene: TRBJ1-2

CDR3aa: CASSDGPSVAYEQYF
abundance: once
d_gene: -
v_gene: TRBV9
j_gene: TRBJ2-7

CDR3aa: CASSLGQPNTEAFF
abundance: -
d_gene: -
v_gene: TRBV5-6
j_gene: TRBJ1-1

CDR3aa: CAIRGADTQYF
abundance: -
d_gene: -
v_gene: TRBV10-3
j_gene: TRBJ2-3

CDR3aa: CASSLAFGLNSYNEQFF
abundance: -
d_gene: -
v_gene: TRBV7-2
j_gene: TRBJ2-1

CDR3aa: CASRLGQGAIRTEAFF
abundance: once
d_gene: TRBD1
v_gene: TRBV7-2
j_gene: TRBJ1-1

CDR3aa: CASSQQGWNTEAFF
abundance: -
d_gene: -
v_gene: TRBV7-3
j_gene: TRBJ1-1

CDR3aa: CAWRYTPREFMNTEAFF
abundance: -
d_gene: -
v_gene: TRBV30
j_gene: TRBJ1-1

CDR3aa: CAKSQGDQETQYF
abundance: -
d_gene: -
v_gene: TRBV7-9
j_gene: TRBJ2-5

CDR3aa: CALHAPGYGYTF
abundance: -
d_gene: -
v_gene: TRBV30
j_gene: TRBJ1-2

CDR3aa: CASSLAGGTAFF
abundance: -
d_gene: TRBD1
v_gene: TRBV5-6
j_gene: TRBJ1-1

CDR3aa: CASSLGDNRFF
abundance: many
d_gene: -
v_gene: TRBV7-9
j_gene: TRBJ2-1

CDR3aa: CASSRYPTGGEDTQYF
abundance: -
d_gene: TRBD1
v_gene: TRBV11-2
j_gene: TRBJ2-3

CDR3aa: CASSPQKRNYGYTF
abundance: -
d_gene: -
v_gene: TRBV18
j_gene: TRBJ1-2

CDR3aa: CASSGTGGETQYF
abundance: few
d_gene: TRBD1
v_gene: TRBV2
j_gene: TRBJ2-5

CDR3aa: CAISRTGMYEQYF
abundance: -
d_gene: TRBD1
v_gene: TRBV10-3
j_gene: TRBJ2-7

CDR3aa: CASSSLMRGNTGELFF
abundance: few
d_gene: -
v_gene: TRBV5-1
j_gene: TRBJ2-2

CDR3aa: CSTRFRGAEAFF
abundance: few
d_gene: -
v_gene: TRBV29-1
j_gene: TRBJ1-1

CDR3aa: CASSLLASEAFF
abundance: few
d_gene: -
v_gene: TRBV7-2
j_gene: TRBJ1-1

CDR3aa: CAWSLGNLAKNIQYF
abundance: few
d_gene: -
v_gene: TRBV30
j_gene: TRBJ2-4

CDR3aa: CASSLLLSSNQPQHF
abundance: -
d_gene: -
v_gene: TRBV7-2
j_gene: TRBJ1-5

CDR3aa: CAWSVRGAYAEAFF
abundance: -
d_gene: -
v_gene: TRBV30
j_gene: TRBJ1-1

CDR3aa: CSVEDPLAGGRADTQYF
abundance: few
d_gene: TRBD2
v_gene: TRBV29-1
j_gene: TRBJ2-3

CDR3aa: CASRVVTGGEQYF
abundance: -
d_gene: TRBD1
v_gene: TRBV7-8
j_gene: TRBJ2-7

CDR3aa: CASSTYEQYF
abundance: -
d_gene: -
v_gene: TRBV11-2
j_gene: TRBJ2-7

CDR3aa: CASSIQRGLGQYF
abundance: -
d_gene: TRBD2
v_gene: TRBV19
j_gene: TRBJ2-5

CDR3aa: CASSVAGATETQYF
abundance: -
d_gene: -
v_gene: TRBV9
j_gene: TRBJ2-5

CDR3aa: CASSLGGNTGELFF
abundance: -
d_gene: -
v_gene: TRBV5-1
j_gene: TRBJ2-2

CDR3aa: CASSPGTPPRGANVLTF
abundance: few
d_gene: -
v_gene: TRBV18
j_gene: TRBJ2-6

CDR3aa: CAWSVLTGMNEQYF
abundance: -
d_gene: TRBD1
v_gene: TRBV30
j_gene: TRBJ2-7

CDR3aa: CASSEYTEAFF
abundance: once
d_gene: -
v_gene: TRBV2
j_gene: TRBJ1-1

CDR3aa: CSVVAGGTPQYF
abundance: few
d_gene: -
v_gene: TRBV29-1
j_gene: TRBJ2-3